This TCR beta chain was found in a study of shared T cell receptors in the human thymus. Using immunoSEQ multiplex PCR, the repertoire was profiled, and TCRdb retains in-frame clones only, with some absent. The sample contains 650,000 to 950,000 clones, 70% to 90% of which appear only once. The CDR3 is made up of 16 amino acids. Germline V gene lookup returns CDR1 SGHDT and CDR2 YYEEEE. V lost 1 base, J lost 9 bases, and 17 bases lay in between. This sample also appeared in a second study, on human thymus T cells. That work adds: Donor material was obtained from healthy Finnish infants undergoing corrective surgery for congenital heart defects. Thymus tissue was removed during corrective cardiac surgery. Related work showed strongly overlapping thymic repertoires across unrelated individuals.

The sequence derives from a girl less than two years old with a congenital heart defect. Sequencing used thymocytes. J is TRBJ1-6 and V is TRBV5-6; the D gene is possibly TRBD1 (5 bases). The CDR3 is CASSLTGDFLGSPLHF. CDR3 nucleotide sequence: TGTGCCAGCAGCTTGACGGGGGACTTCTTGGGTTCACCCCTCCACTTT.